The 26 T cell receptor beta chains below come from one sample, sequenced in a study of post-analysis software for immune sequencing data (dated by TCRdb to the mid-2010s). Results the study describes overall, beyond this receptor: Significantly higher frequencies in patients than in controls were found for roughly 5 TRBV segments, including TRBV5-6, TRBV5-1 and TRBV20-1.

Libraries were made using PCR. Sequencing was performed on an Illumina HiSeq 2500. To reduce PCR and sequencing biases, unique molecular identifiers were built into the TCR beta cDNA libraries. The public reads were quality trimmed at Q25 with fastp and then assembled into clones with MiXCR by TCRdb, keeping productive beta chains. Rows are unified per CDR3 protein, each entry keeping the most common DNA and genes. In this sample the table shows hundreds of thousands of distinct CDR3 sequences, about 57% of which occur a single time. In total, the top ten clones hold approximately 4.5% of the sample. What these receptors recognize is not known. The sample consisted of blood. The origin of the receptors is a girl aged 5 to 17 with multiple sclerosis.

For the CDR3, the DNA is TGCGCCAGCAGCTTGGTCGTAGGGCAGGGAAGGGCCGGGGAGCAGTACTTC. Amino acids: CASSLVVGQGRAGEQYF. V is TRBV5-1 and J is TRBJ2-7, with D possibly being TRBD1 (5 bases). The CDR3 has 17 amino acids. Looked up from germline, CDR1 is SGHRS and CDR2 is YFSETQ. With 0 bases removed from V and 7 bases from J, the gap between germline ends came to 23 bases.

As concerns this clonotype: Sequence at one end of the junction differs from germline and may be a read error. The rearrangement uses TRBV12-5 and TRBJ1-2; maybe TRBD1 (5 bases). Germline V gene lookup returns CDR1 LGHNT and CDR2 FRNRAP. There are 15 residues in the CDR3. The CDR3 reads CTSGLPGQKRQGYTF. The CDR3 DNA is TGTACTAGTGGTCTACCGGGGCAGAAACGGCAAGGCTACACCTTC.

The chain couples TRBV7-9 to TRBJ1-1; TRBD1 aligns across 7 bases. The CDR3 loop spans 14 amino acids. With 4 bases clipped from V and 5 bases from J, the junction kept 7 bases outside the gene matches. Germline V lookup: CDR1 SEHNR, CDR2 FQNEAQ (reference sequence). The chain's CDR3 is CASSSPRQGTEAFF. For the CDR3, the DNA is TGTGCCAGCAGCTCCCCTAGACAGGGTACTGAAGCTTTCTTT.

The chain links TRBV20-1 to TRBJ2-7; 12 bases align to TRBD2. The CDR3 runs 17 residues. J was trimmed by 1 base and V by 1 base; bases with no gene match: 8. Germline V CDR1 and CDR2: DFQATT, SNEGSKA (reference sequence). The CDR3 DNA is TGCAGTGCTAGAGCCTCTAGCGGGAGGGCCGGGTCCTACGAGCAGTACTTC. Protein product: CSARASSGRAGSYEQYF.

This clonotype came up a few times. The chain recombines TRBV7-9 with TRBJ2-1; weak D call: TRBD2 (7 bases). Per germline, CDR1 SEHNR and CDR2 FQNEAQ (reference sequence). This CDR3 comprises 15 residues. V gave up 4 bases and J gave up 5 bases, with 15 bases separating them. CDR3 nucleotide sequence: TGTGCCAGCAGCTCTAGCGGAGGGGGTAACAATGAGCAGTTCTTC. Its protein product is CASSSSGGGNNEQFF.

This clonotype was seen a few times. The chain employs TRBV20-1 and TRBJ2-7, with 9 bases fitting TRBD2. The length of the CDR3 is 17 residues. CDR1 is DFQATT, CDR2 SNEGSKA, per germline (reference sequence). The trim removed 0 bases at V and 7 bases at J, leaving 16 bases unmatched. This chain's CDR3 is CSARDLRTAGGPGEQYF. The DNA for the CDR3 is TGCAGTGCTAGAGACCTCCGGACGGCGGGAGGGCCGGGGGAGCAGTACTTC.

The rearrangement joins TRBV5-5 to TRBJ2-7; D is ambiguous. CDR3 size: 16 residues. The germline V gene has CDR1 SGHKS and CDR2 YYEKEE (reference sequence). The V and J ends lost 4 bases and 5 bases respectively, with 22 bases between them. The CDR3 here is CASSLEWGYLSDEQYF. The CDR3 nucleotides read TGTGCCAGCAGCCTGGAATGGGGATACCTTTCTGACGAGCAGTACTTC.

CDR3 sequence reads: CATAGSSYNEQFF. CDR3 nucleotide sequence: TGTGCCACCGCCGGCAGCTCCTACAATGAGCAGTTCTTC. This chain joins TRBV10-3 and TRBJ2-1; unclear D gene. Germline V gives CDR1 ENHRY, CDR2 SYGVKD. V gave up 10 bases and J gave up 0 bases, with 10 bases separating them. There are 13 residues in the CDR3.

The chain recombines TRBV5-1 with TRBJ2-1, with 10 bases aligning to TRBD2. There are 20 residues in the CDR3. Germline CDR1 is SGHRS and CDR2 is YFSETQ. Trimming removed 0 bases from V and 5 bases from J; junction bases left unmatched: 17. The CDR3 nucleotides are TGCGCCAGCAGCTTGGCCGGCGGAAAGGGCCCTAGCGGGAGTAACAATGAGCAGTTCTTC. The encoded protein is CASSLAGGKGPSGSNNEQFF.

The chain uses TRBV20-1 and TRBJ2-4; D is perhaps TRBD2 (5 bases). The V end lost 5 bases, the J end lost 13 bases, and 24 bases lay between the germline ends. Germline CDR1 is DFQATT and CDR2 is SNEGSKA (reference sequence). The CDR3 spans 14 residues. In DNA form, the CDR3 reads TGCAGTGCTCTTTCCCCGGGGAACTCCTACGGGCAGTACTTC. It translates to CSALSPGNSYGQYF.

CDR3 nucleotide sequence: TGCAGTGCTAGACGCCCGATGCACAGGGGGAGCGAGCAGTACTTC. Encoded protein: CSARRPMHRGSEQYF. V and J are TRBV20-1 and TRBJ2-7; 8 nucleotides agree with TRBD1. Germline values: CDR1 DFQATT, CDR2 SNEGSKA (reference sequence). V shed 2 bases and J 6 bases; nucleotides not matched to a gene: 12. This CDR3 has 15 amino acids.

This clonotype was detected only a few times. The chain is built from TRBV12-3 or TRBV12-4 and TRBJ2-2; D unclear. The CDR3 is 15 amino acids. The V end lost 2 bases, the J end lost 1 base, and 8 bases lay between the germline ends. The CDR3 region has the DNA TGTGCCAGCAGTTTAAGACACCAGAACACCGGGGAGCTGTTTTTT. Protein sequence: CASSLRHQNTGELFF.

This rearrangement joins TRBV3-1 to TRBJ2-7; D possibly corresponds to TRBD2 (5 bases). Germline-derived CDR1 and CDR2 are LGHDT and YNNKEL (reference sequence). This CDR3 has 14 residues. V was cut by 0 bases and J by 2 bases, with 8 bases left in between. CDR3 region: CASSQDVATYEQYF. Written as DNA, the CDR3 is TGTGCCAGCAGCCAAGACGTAGCGACCTACGAGCAGTACTTC.

This chain joins TRBV10-3 and TRBJ2-4; 8 bases line up with TRBD2. The J call may not be correct, given that the DNA end is closer to TRBJ2-7. CDR1 is ENHRY and CDR2 is SYGVKD in the germline V gene. There are 16 residues in the CDR3. The CDR3 DNA sequence: TGTGCCATCAGTGAGGGGGTAGCGGGAAACTCCTACGAGCAGTACTTC. Translating it yields CAISEGVAGNSYEQYF.

In its sample, this clonotype was seen a few times. The genes are TRBV30 and TRBJ1-5; no clear D. The CDR3 is made up of 14 amino acids. CDR1 is GTSNPN and CDR2 is SVGIG in the germline V gene (reference sequence). The V gene lost 2 bases and the J gene lost 5 bases, with 13 bases spanning the gap. The CDR3 nucleotides are TGTGCCTGGAGTTCGGCCAGTGCAGATCAGCCCCAGCATTTT. This encodes CAWSSASADQPQHF.

The chain recombines TRBV3-1 with TRBJ2-7, with D perhaps TRBD1 (6 bases). The CDR3 consists of 13 residues. The V end was cut by 3 bases, the J end by 2 bases, with 8 bases between. CDR1 LGHDT and CDR2 YNNKEL come from the germline V gene (reference sequence). The CDR3 protein is CASSHTGTYEQYF. In nucleotides, the CDR3 is TGTGCCAGCAGCCATACAGGGACCTACGAGCAGTACTTC.

V is TRBV6-4 and J is TRBJ2-3; possible D gene TRBD1, 6 bases. Trimming took 3 bases from V and 4 from J, leaving 8 bases between them. The germline gives CDR1 MRHNA, CDR2 SNTAGT. The CDR3 loop spans 13 amino acids. In DNA, the CDR3 is TGTGCCAGCAGTGAACAGGGTTCAGATACGCAGTATTTT. Protein sequence: CASSEQGSDTQYF.

The V call is TRBV5-1, the J call TRBJ1-6; D unresolved. Germline values: CDR1 SGHRS, CDR2 YFSETQ. This CDR3 region has 15 residues. Between the trimmed V and J ends, which lost 0 bases and 7 bases, there was a span of 11 bases. This CDR3 is CASSLGLGLNSPLHF. The CDR3, as DNA: TGCGCCAGCAGCTTGGGACTTGGCCTAAATTCACCCCTCCACTTT.

CDR3 nucleotide sequence: TGTGCCAGCAGCTTAGCGCGTGACGGGAACACTGAAGCTTTCTTT. Its translation: CASSLARDGNTEAFF. The chain carries TRBV7-6 and TRBJ1-1, with D hard to call. Germline CDR1 is SGHVS and CDR2 is FNYEAQ. V dropped 0 bases and J dropped 1 base, with 9 bases sitting between them. CDR3 length: 15 residues. Full variable domain (outside the CDR3, taken from reference TRBV7-6 and TRBJ1-1): GAGVSQSPRYKVTKRGQDVALRCDPISGHVSLYWYRQALGQGPEFLTYFNYEAQQDKSGLPNDRFSAERPEGSISTLTIQRTEQRDSAMYRCASSLARDGNTEAFFGQGTRLTVV.

The V call is TRBV7-3, the J call TRBJ2-1, with a weak D call TRBD2 (6 bases). This CDR3 spans 13 amino acids. Between the trimmed V and J ends, which lost 5 bases and 10 bases, there was a span of 15 bases. Per the germline V gene, CDR1 is SGHTA and CDR2 is FQGTGA. Here the CDR3 DNA reads TGTGCCAGCAGCGCGCGGGGACTCACCGAGCAGTTCTTC. Residues: CASSARGLTEQFF.

The V and J genes are TRBV5-1 and TRBJ2-7; D assignment may be TRBD1 or TRBD2 (5 bases each). Per germline, CDR1 SGHRS and CDR2 YFSETQ. The ends were cut back, 5 bases at V and 3 bases at J, with 24 bases in the middle. The CDR3 totals 17 residues. The CDR3 spells CASRRSSLGDGFYEQYF. DNA of the CDR3: TGCGCCAGCAGACGCAGCAGCTTGGGGGACGGATTCTACGAGCAGTACTTC.

The rearrangement links TRBV20-1 to TRBJ2-1; TRBD2 agrees at 8 bases. The CDR3 totals 15 residues. Unmatched junction bases numbered 12, after V lost 4 bases and J lost 7 bases. Germline loops: CDR1 DFQATT, CDR2 SNEGSKA (reference sequence). The CDR3 DNA reads TGCAGTGCTAACCCGAGGAGCGGGAGAGGTAATGAGCAGTTCTTC. Protein sequence: CSANPRSGRGNEQFF.

The V and J genes are TRBV20-1 and TRBJ2-7; D is possibly TRBD1 (6 bases). Trimming removed 6 bases from V and 6 bases from J, with 18 bases in between. This CDR3 is 13 amino acids long. CDR1 DFQATT and CDR2 SNEGSKA come from the germline V gene (reference sequence). DNA for the CDR3: TGCAGTGCCTGGGACACCCTTAGGGGCGAGCAGTACTTC. Translation gives CSAWDTLRGEQYF.

With respect to this clonotype: With a much larger clone just one base away, this may be a read error. CDR3: CSAIRQGARAGTEAFF. CDR3 nucleotide sequence: TGCAGTGCTATTAGACAGGGGGCAAGGGCTGGCACTGAAGCTTTCTTT. The V and J genes are TRBV20-1 and TRBJ1-1, with 10 bases that match TRBD1. Germline CDR1 reads DFQATT; CDR2 reads SNEGSKA (reference sequence). V lost 4 bases, J lost 4 bases, and 12 bases stayed unmatched. The CDR3 runs to 16 residues.

The CDR3 loop reads CSVGHLMVRTDTQYF. CDR3 DNA: TGCAGCGTCGGCCACCTAATGGTTAGAACAGATACGCAGTATTTT. The rearrangement links TRBV29-1 to TRBJ2-3; D not resolved. Trimming shortened V by 6 bases and J by 3 bases, and 19 bases separated the two germline ends. The CDR3 contains 15 residues. Germline values: CDR1 SQVTM, CDR2 ANQGSEA.

The sample holds one count of this clonotype. The chain uses TRBV6-6 and TRBJ1-4, with 8 bases matching TRBD1. The CDR3 loop spans 14 amino acids. CDR1 and CDR2 from the germline V gene are MNHNY and SVGAGI (reference sequence). V shed 1 base, J shed 5 bases, and the junction held 0 bases outside the gene matches. The CDR3 protein is CASSYWTGNEKLFF. The CDR3 DNA sequence: TGTGCCAGCAGTTACTGGACAGGGAATGAAAAACTGTTTTTT.